This TCR beta chain was obtained from a study of blood T cell repertoires in COVID-19. V lost 6 bases and J lost 3; bases outside the gene matches: 14. This CDR3 contains 18 residues. Germline CDR1 is MDHEN and CDR2 is SYDVKM. Seattle patients were enrolled while actively infected and followed longitudinally. Clones were read by immunoSEQ multiplex PCR, and TCRdb kept only the in-frame ones, dropping some. The data show almost 90,000 clones, less than 95% seen once. This chain connects TRBV28 to TRBJ2-7, with 13 bases matching TRBD2. The sequencing input was peripheral blood. The clonotype originates from a man aged 18 to 29 with COVID-19, enrolled during active disease. CDR3 protein: CASRTRLAGGRKIYEQYF. The CDR3 DNA follows: TGTGCCAGCAGGACGAGACTAGCGGGAGGTCGAAAGATCTACGAGCAGTACTTC. The full variable domain, in which reference TRBV28 and TRBJ2-7 provide the parts outside the CDR3, is DVKVTQSSRYLVKRTGEKVFLECVQDMDHENMFWYRQDPGLGLRLIYFSYDVKMKEKGDIPEGYSVSREKKERFSLILESASTNQTSMYLCASRTRLAGGRKIYEQYFGPGTRLTVT.